The 22 T cell receptor beta chains in this list originate from one sample, sequenced in a study of T cell repertoires in cytomegalovirus infection. A single record per CDR3 protein comes from TCRdb applying MiXCR to the reads. The top ten clones hold approximately 12% of a sample with 250,000 to 400,000 distinct CDR3 sequences, roughly 25% of them seen once. These TCRs are of unknown antigen specificity. The sample consisted of cultured PBMCs, taken from culture after CMV antigen stimulation. The receptors were sampled from a human donor in good health (CMV status not recorded). Some clones in this sample may be carry-over from other donors' samples.

The gene calls are TRBV28 and TRBJ2-7; D is possibly TRBD2 (6 bases). CDR1 is MDHEN, CDR2 SYDVKM, per germline. V lost 7 bases and J 1 base, leaving 11 bases between the germline ends. CDR3 length equals 13 residues. The CDR3 DNA is TGTGCCAGCAAGCAGGGAGGATCCTACGAGCAGTACTTC. The encoded protein is CASKQGGSYEQYF.

The rearrangement links TRBV5-6 to TRBJ1-1, with a possible D match to TRBD1 (6 bases). Germline CDR1 and CDR2: SGHDT and YYEEEE. The V end lost 5 bases, the J end lost 1 base, and 15 bases lay between the germline ends. CDR3 length equals 15 residues. The CDR3 nucleotides are TGTGCCAGCAGGAAGCAGGGGCTGGGGAACACTGAAGCTTTCTTT. Translated: CASRKQGLGNTEAFF.

This sequence joins TRBV12-3 or TRBV12-4 and TRBJ1-2, with 7 positions matching TRBD1. V lost 5 bases, J lost 4 bases, and 10 bases stayed unmatched. The CDR3 has 15 amino acids. CDR3 sequence: CASSPGGTAGYGYTF. The CDR3 DNA reads as TGTGCCAGCAGTCCAGGGGGGACAGCTGGCTATGGCTACACCTTC.

This clonotype was counted between two and nine times. V is TRBV7-3 and J is TRBJ2-7, with a weak D call TRBD2 (6 bases). Per germline, CDR1 SGHTA and CDR2 FQGTGA. V was trimmed by 1 base and J by 4 bases, leaving 14 bases between them. The CDR3 sequence is 15 residues long. The CDR3 protein is CASSLMGGSIYEQYF. CDR3 DNA sequence: TGTGCCAGCAGCTTAATGGGAGGCTCTATTTACGAGCAGTACTTC.

The sample holds a few counts of this clonotype. J is TRBJ2-1 and V is TRBV20-1, with D perhaps assigned TRBD1 or TRBD2 (5 bases each). This CDR3 contains 16 residues. In germline, CDR1 is DFQATT, CDR2 SNEGSKA (reference sequence). Trimming cost V 3 bases and J 8 bases, with 23 bases left between them. For the CDR3, the DNA is TGCAGTGCTAGGGGGATATGGGACCGGGGTCTCGATGAGCAGTTCTTC. Residues: CSARGIWDRGLDEQFF.

Many counts were recorded for this clonotype. The rearrangement uses TRBV7-6 and TRBJ2-5; 11 bases agree with TRBD2. Germline assignment: CDR1 SGHVS and CDR2 FNYEAQ. This CDR3 has 16 residues. Trimming removed 4 bases from V and 0 bases from J; junction bases left unmatched: 4. For the CDR3, the DNA is TGTGCCAGCAGCTCCACGACTAGCGGGGACCAAGAGACCCAGTACTTC. Protein: CASSSTTSGDQETQYF.

This chain uses TRBV12-3 or TRBV12-4 with TRBJ1-5; D perhaps matches TRBD1 (5 bases). V lost 3 bases, J lost 1 base, and 16 bases lay in between. The length of the CDR3 is 17 residues. The CDR3 DNA is TGTGCCAGCAGTTTGTATCTCGGGGGGAGCAGCAATCAGCCCCAGCATTTT. Encoded protein: CASSLYLGGSSNQPQHF.

This clonotype has a handful of counts. The rearrangement uses TRBV6-5 and TRBJ2-3; 7 bases fit TRBD2. The germline V gene has CDR1 MNHEY and CDR2 SVGAGI. The CDR3 totals 15 residues. V dropped 7 bases and J dropped 3; count of bases not matched to a gene: 10. The CDR3 sequence: CASTPARLATDTQYF. The CDR3 DNA is TGTGCCAGCACTCCTGCGAGACTAGCAACAGATACGCAGTATTTT.

This clonotype has a count of ten or more. V usage is TRBV12-3 or TRBV12-4 and J usage is TRBJ2-1; D is undetermined. The V gene lost 5 bases and the J gene lost 5 bases, with 16 bases spanning the gap. This CDR3 has 15 amino acids. CDR3 sequence: CASSPEPSGNNEQFF. In nucleotides, the CDR3 is TGTGCCAGCAGTCCAGAACCGTCAGGCAACAATGAGCAGTTCTTC.

In this sample, this clonotype turned up a few times. The chain's CDR3 is CASSSPGGPHNTYGYTF. DNA for the CDR3: TGTGCCAGCAGTTCCCCCGGGGGGCCTCACAATACCTATGGCTACACCTTC. The chain links TRBV12-3 or TRBV12-4 to TRBJ1-2; D possibly corresponds to TRBD1 (6 bases). V was pared by 4 bases and J by 4 bases, with 22 bases between. CDR3 length: 17 amino acids.

In this sample, this clonotype turned up many times. J is TRBJ2-3 and V is TRBV7-2, with TRBD2 matching over 12 bases. V was clipped by 1 base and J by 0 bases; unmatched bases: 11. CDR3 length equals 20 residues. Germline V lookup: CDR1 SGHTA, CDR2 FQGNSA. The CDR3 DNA follows: TGTGCCAGCAGCTTAGTTCCCTCCTGGACTAGCGGGGCAAGCACAGATACGCAGTATTTT. This encodes CASSLVPSWTSGASTDTQYF.

In this sample, this clonotype turned up a few times. The chain links TRBV7-9 to TRBJ2-4; 7 bases align to TRBD2. Germline assignment: CDR1 SEHNR and CDR2 FQNEAQ (reference sequence). V lost 5 bases to trimming and J lost 0 bases; unmatched junction nucleotides: 13. CDR3 length: 18 amino acids. The CDR3 sequence: CASSRGEHTFLAKNIQYF. The DNA for the CDR3 is TGTGCCAGCAGCCGGGGGGAACATACCTTCCTAGCCAAAAACATTCAGTACTTC.

Points on this clonotype: One junction end does not reproduce the germline sequence, and a read error may be involved. The rearrangement uses TRBV20-1 and TRBJ1-1; possibly TRBD1 for D (5 bases). Per germline, CDR1 DFQATT and CDR2 SNEGSKA (reference sequence). CDR3 size: 13 residues. CDR3 protein: CSALGWGNSEAFF. CDR3 nucleotide sequence: TGCAGTGCTTTAGGTTGGGGGAACAGTGAAGCTTTCTTT.

This clonotype was recorded at least ten times. The J gene is TRBJ1-5, the V gene TRBV19; the D gene is possibly TRBD1 (5 bases). The CDR3 is 15 residues long. V lost 3 bases, J lost 0 bases, and 9 bases lay in between. CDR1 and CDR2 from the germline V gene are LNHDA and SQIVND (reference sequence). The CDR3 region is CASSIEGNSNQPQHF. Here the CDR3 DNA reads TGTGCCAGTAGTATTGAGGGGAATAGCAATCAGCCCCAGCATTTT.

This clonotype was detected only a few times. The V and J genes are TRBV7-2 and TRBJ1-5; 7 nucleotides agree with TRBD1. In germline, CDR1 is SGHTA, CDR2 FQGNSA. The length of the CDR3 is 18 residues. V gave up 4 bases and J gave up 0 bases; unmatched junction bases: 12. The CDR3 sequence: CASSWTGTAYYSNQPQHF. DNA of the CDR3: TGTGCCAGCAGCTGGACCGGGACAGCCTACTATAGCAATCAGCCCCAGCATTTT.

V usage is TRBV10-3 and J usage is TRBJ2-3, with D uncertain. CDR1 is ENHRY, CDR2 SYGVKD, per germline. The CDR3 totals 13 residues. The V end lost 0 bases, the J end lost 2 bases, and 3 bases lay between the germline ends. The CDR3 protein is CAISESNTDTQYF. The DNA for the CDR3 is TGTGCCATCAGTGAGTCTAACACAGATACGCAGTATTTT.

This clonotype was detected only a few times. The gene calls are TRBV6-5 and TRBJ1-1; the D gene is possibly TRBD1 (5 bases). Looked up from germline, CDR1 is MNHEY and CDR2 is SVGAGI. Trimming left V 10 bases short and J 4 bases short, with 22 bases between. This CDR3 is 15 amino acids long. The CDR3 loop is CATRREGLYFTEAFF. For the CDR3, the DNA is TGTGCCACCCGGAGAGAGGGACTTTACTTCACTGAAGCTTTCTTT.

The sample holds many counts of this clonotype. This rearrangement joins TRBV4-1 to TRBJ1-4; 7 bases fit TRBD1. The ends lost 3 bases at V and 4 bases at J; junction bases unmatched: 5. CDR1 is MGHRA and CDR2 is YSYEKL in the germline V gene. The CDR3 is 15 amino acids. CDR3 residues: CASSQGTAYNEKLFF. CDR3 coding DNA: TGCGCCAGCAGCCAGGGGACAGCTTATAATGAAAAACTGTTTTTT.

This sequence joins TRBV7-2 and TRBJ1-4; maybe TRBD1 (5 bases). This CDR3 comprises 15 residues. Trimming stripped 5 bases from V and 5 bases from J, with 15 bases between. CDR1 is SGHTA and CDR2 is FQGNSA in the germline V gene. CDR3 protein: CASSPKGFSNEKLFF. CDR3 DNA: TGTGCCAGCAGCCCGAAGGGGTTCTCCAATGAAAAACTGTTTTTT.

The chain recombines TRBV12-3 or TRBV12-4 with TRBJ1-1; TRBD1 matches 9 bases. The CDR3 spans 14 residues. J gave up 8 bases and V 6 bases, and 10 bases lay outside the gene matches. The CDR3 loop reads CASSNGQGPREAFF. Here the CDR3 DNA reads TGTGCCAGCAGCAATGGACAGGGGCCTCGGGAAGCTTTCTTT.

This clonotype has more than one count but fewer than ten. The CDR3 loop reads CASSSHSTRFAIGGYGYTF. CDR3 nucleotide sequence: TGTGCCAGCAGCTCTCATTCCACACGTTTCGCAATTGGTGGCTATGGCTACACCTTC. The V and J genes are TRBV7-2 and TRBJ1-2; D ambiguous. The CDR3 has 19 residues. Looked up from germline, CDR1 is SGHTA and CDR2 is FQGNSA. Trimming removed 4 bases at V and 4 bases at J, with 28 bases between.

At least ten counts were recorded for this clonotype. V is TRBV7-6 and J is TRBJ2-1; D gene uncertain. Per the germline V gene, CDR1 is SGHVS and CDR2 is FNYEAQ. The CDR3 extends over 14 amino acids. Trimming stripped 6 bases from V and 0 bases from J, with 9 bases between. Here the CDR3 DNA reads TGTGCCAGCAGTTCTCGTAACTCCTACAATGAGCAGTTCTTC. Translating gives CASSSRNSYNEQFF.